A selection of T cell receptor beta chains follows, all from one sample in a study of blood T cells in healthy people across ages. TCRdb analysed the 5' RACE reads with MiXCR anew, one entry per CDR3 protein. The sample includes around 1,000,000 distinct CDR3 sequences, about 23% of them seen just once. These data were likewise used in another study, on T cells of mothers and their children.

The sequencing sample was made of blood. The receptors here all came from a girl between 2 and 10 years old in good health. Each CDR3 is given with its conserved first and last residue. Fields, in order: V gene, CDR3 protein.

v_gene: TRBV12-3/TRBV12-4; CDR3aa: CASSPSLSGELFF
v_gene: TRBV29-1; CDR3aa: CSAAAGGTEAFF
v_gene: TRBV20-1; CDR3aa: CSLIGGSYNEQFF
v_gene: TRBV4-1; CDR3aa: CASSQDEREVDTDTQYF
v_gene: TRBV11-2; CDR3aa: CASSLDRWGPNPTYEQYF
v_gene: TRBV4-1; CDR3aa: CASSQEGGDRKWEQFF
v_gene: TRBV3-1; CDR3aa: CASSQGGYGDEQYF
v_gene: TRBV7-6; CDR3aa: CASSSEGTRAADTQYF
v_gene: TRBV10-3; CDR3aa: CASHSSRDEQETQYF
v_gene: TRBV12-3/TRBV12-4; CDR3aa: CASSLSGIGRNIQYF
v_gene: TRBV20-1; CDR3aa: CSAWQDKTQYF
v_gene: TRBV29-1; CDR3aa: CSVERPGPEAFF
v_gene: TRBV25-1; CDR3aa: CASSASAERLNTEAFF
v_gene: TRBV28; CDR3aa: CASSLNGWTLNTGELFF
v_gene: TRBV7-9; CDR3aa: CASSPGIISGGAYNEQFF
v_gene: TRBV15; CDR3aa: CATSRFKGLRTFEETQYF
v_gene: TRBV11-2; CDR3aa: CASSLEGRRPQETQYF
v_gene: TRBV9; CDR3aa: CASSVRGMGNTIYF
v_gene: TRBV6-2/TRBV6-3; CDR3aa: CASSYSRDYTF
v_gene: TRBV12-5; CDR3aa: CASGLPRQGSYEQYF
v_gene: TRBV10-3; CDR3aa: CAISDGARNEQYF
v_gene: TRBV20-1; CDR3aa: CSAIDRSNQPQHF
v_gene: TRBV24-1; CDR3aa: CATSDLIQETQYF
v_gene: TRBV4-3; CDR3aa: CASSQGPPQRGTDEQYF
v_gene: TRBV6-5; CDR3aa: CASSYQGMGYTF
v_gene: TRBV6-5; CDR3aa: CASSLDSADSPLHF
v_gene: TRBV5-8; CDR3aa: CAGSLEVAIETQYF
v_gene: TRBV19; CDR3aa: CASSKTYNEQFF
v_gene: TRBV7-9; CDR3aa: CASSPVRNEKLFF
v_gene: TRBV11-1; CDR3aa: CASSLHRAFLLLPFTDTQYF
v_gene: TRBV15; CDR3aa: CATSRDLLNKLFF
v_gene: TRBV28; CDR3aa: CASRQASYNEQFF
v_gene: TRBV7-8; CDR3aa: CASSFGTGGSETQYF
v_gene: TRBV28; CDR3aa: CASSLVGELRFGHQDPQYF
v_gene: TRBV6-5; CDR3aa: CASSYSTVTEAFF
v_gene: TRBV29-1; CDR3aa: CSVDKTGDGANVLTF
v_gene: TRBV20-1; CDR3aa: CSARQRPLEQYF
v_gene: TRBV7-9; CDR3aa: CASSLGGMAETQYF
v_gene: TRBV4-3; CDR3aa: CASSQAASGKNTGELFF
v_gene: TRBV7-9; CDR3aa: CASSWPGVNTEAFF
v_gene: TRBV4-3; CDR3aa: CASSQEVTSASYNEQFF
v_gene: TRBV28; CDR3aa: CASSKNFGLDNEQFF
v_gene: TRBV3-1; CDR3aa: CASSQDASGSETQYF
v_gene: TRBV2; CDR3aa: CASSEALLGSLGDTF
v_gene: TRBV28; CDR3aa: CASSFRAVGSSYNEQFF
v_gene: TRBV18; CDR3aa: CASSPVPSQQGDEKLFF
v_gene: TRBV3-1; CDR3aa: CASSQAAGTPSQYF
v_gene: TRBV19; CDR3aa: CATGTGTEAFF
v_gene: TRBV13; CDR3aa: CASSFYRVGEQFF
v_gene: TRBV29-1; CDR3aa: CSSGGGTGPEETQYF
v_gene: TRBV27; CDR3aa: CASSFGGSGEQFF
v_gene: TRBV3-1; CDR3aa: CASSPRLDSGYTF
v_gene: TRBV11-2; CDR3aa: CASSIGTGHEKLFF